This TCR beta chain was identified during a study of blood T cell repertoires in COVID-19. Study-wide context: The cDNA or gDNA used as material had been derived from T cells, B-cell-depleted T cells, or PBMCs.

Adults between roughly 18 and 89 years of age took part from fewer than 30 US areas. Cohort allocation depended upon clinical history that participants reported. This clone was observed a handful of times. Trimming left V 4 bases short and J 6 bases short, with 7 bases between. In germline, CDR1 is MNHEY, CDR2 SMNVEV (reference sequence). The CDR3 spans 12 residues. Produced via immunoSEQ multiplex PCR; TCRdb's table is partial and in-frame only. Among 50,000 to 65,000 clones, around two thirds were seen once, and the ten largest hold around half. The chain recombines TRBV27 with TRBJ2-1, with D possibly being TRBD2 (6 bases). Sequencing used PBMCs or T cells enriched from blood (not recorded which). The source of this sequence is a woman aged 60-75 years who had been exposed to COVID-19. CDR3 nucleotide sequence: TGTGCCAGCAGTTCGACTAGCAATGAGCAGTTCTTC. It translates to CASSSTSNEQFF.